This TCR beta chain was captured in a study of cytomegalovirus exposure and HLA in healthy donors. About the study: A data release that came early held roughly 80 million unique TCRs from HLA-typed donors.

With respect to this clone: Its antigen is as yet unknown.

The PCR contained 60 Vbeta and 13 Jbeta primers. Generated by immunoSEQ multiplex PCR, the TCRdb table keeps only in-frame clones and is missing some. This sample has roughly 130,000 clones, with around three quarters found just once. The V and J ends lost 4 bases and 4 bases respectively, with 8 bases between them. The CDR3 is 13 amino acids. Per germline, CDR1 PRHDT and CDR2 FYEKMQ (reference sequence). Regarding the study as a whole: For most TCR beta V segments, an earlier analysis put the productive rate at about 87% or about 30% of the time. In vitro testing confirmed three CMV-associated chains as specific for CMV antigens.

Sequenced input: PBMCs. The TCR comes from a man between 18 and 29 years old in good health and CMV-seronegative. The chain recombines TRBV13 with TRBJ2-1; tentatively, D is TRBD1 (5 bases). The CDR3 nucleotides are TGTGCCAGCAGCTGGACACCTTACAATGAGCAGTTCTTC. Amino acid sequence: CASSWTPYNEQFF.